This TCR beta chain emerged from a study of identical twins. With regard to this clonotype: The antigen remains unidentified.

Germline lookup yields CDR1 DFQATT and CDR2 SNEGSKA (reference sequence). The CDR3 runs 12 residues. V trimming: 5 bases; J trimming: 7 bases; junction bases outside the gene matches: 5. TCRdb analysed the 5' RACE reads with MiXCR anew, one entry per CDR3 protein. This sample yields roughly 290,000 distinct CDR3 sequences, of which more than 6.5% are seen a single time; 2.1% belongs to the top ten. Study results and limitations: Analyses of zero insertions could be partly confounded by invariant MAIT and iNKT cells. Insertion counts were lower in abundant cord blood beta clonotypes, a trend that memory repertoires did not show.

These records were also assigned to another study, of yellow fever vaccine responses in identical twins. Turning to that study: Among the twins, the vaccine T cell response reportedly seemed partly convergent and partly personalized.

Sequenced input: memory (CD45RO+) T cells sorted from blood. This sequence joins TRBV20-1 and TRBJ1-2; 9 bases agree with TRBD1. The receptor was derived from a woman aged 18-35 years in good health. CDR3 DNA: TGCAGTGCTCCGGGACAGGGCGTTGGCTACACCTTC. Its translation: CSAPGQGVGYTF.